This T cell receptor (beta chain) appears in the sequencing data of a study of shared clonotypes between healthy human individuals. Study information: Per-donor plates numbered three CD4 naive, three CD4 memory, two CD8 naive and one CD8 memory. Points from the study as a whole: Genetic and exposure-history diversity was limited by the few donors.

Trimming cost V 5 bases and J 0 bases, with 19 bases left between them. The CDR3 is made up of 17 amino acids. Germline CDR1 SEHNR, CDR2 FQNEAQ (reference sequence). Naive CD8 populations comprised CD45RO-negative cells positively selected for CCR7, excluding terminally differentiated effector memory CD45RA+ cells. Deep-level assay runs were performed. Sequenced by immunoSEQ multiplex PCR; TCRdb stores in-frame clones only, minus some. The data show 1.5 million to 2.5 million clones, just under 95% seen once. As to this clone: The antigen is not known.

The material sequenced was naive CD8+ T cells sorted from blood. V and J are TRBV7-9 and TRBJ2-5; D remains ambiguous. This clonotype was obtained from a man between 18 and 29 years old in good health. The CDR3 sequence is CASSPPFGRPYQETQYF. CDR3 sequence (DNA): TGTGCCAGCAGCCCACCCTTCGGCAGGCCGTACCAAGAGACCCAGTACTTC.